The T cell receptor (beta chain) under discussion was sequenced for a study of shared clonotypes between healthy human individuals. Study-wide results and limits: Investigators expected sequencing depth to affect clonotype sharing among donors. Naive CD4 clonotypes overlapped across several donors at around 4.7%.

Of note for this clone: What it binds is not known.

Positively selected for CCR7, the CD45RO-negative cells used as naive CD8 cells excluded terminally differentiated effector memory CD45RA+ cells. Authors' analysis steps: Junction-only sequences produced by ImmunoSEQ had no quality scores, so filtering differed. The protocol was immunoSEQ multiplex PCR, while the TCRdb copy is restricted to in-frame clones and leaves out a portion. V and J calls and clone size are given by that table; D and trimming were obtained from the DNA. The sample yields about 2.1 million clones, about 93% seen once. CDR1 and CDR2 (germline): MDHEN, SYDVKM. There are 14 residues in the CDR3. The germline V and J ends were trimmed by 4 bases and 9 bases, with 17 bases remaining between them.

This TCR derives from a young man in good health. Some clones in this sample may be carry-over from other donors' samples. Sequencing used naive CD8+ T cells from PBMCs. The rearrangement uses TRBV28 and TRBJ2-3; D not resolved. This CDR3 reads CASSSNNNVGTQYF. CDR3 bases: TGTGCCAGCAGTTCCAATAACAACGTCGGAACGCAGTATTTT.